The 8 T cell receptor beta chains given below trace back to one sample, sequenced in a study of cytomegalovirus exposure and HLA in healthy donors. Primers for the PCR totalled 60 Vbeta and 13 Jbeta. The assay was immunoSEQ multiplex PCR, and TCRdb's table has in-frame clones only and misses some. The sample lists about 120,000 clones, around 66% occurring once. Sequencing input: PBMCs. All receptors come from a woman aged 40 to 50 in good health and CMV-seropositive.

The CDR3 reads CSATSAGSTDTQYF. The CDR3 DNA reads as TGCAGCGCCACATCAGCGGGCAGCACAGATACGCAGTATTTT. The V call is TRBV29-1, the J call TRBJ2-3, with D possibly matching TRBD2 (6 bases). Germline CDR1 and CDR2: SQVTM and ANQGSEA. The CDR3 runs 14 residues. Trimming stripped 7 bases from V and 0 bases from J, with 14 bases between.

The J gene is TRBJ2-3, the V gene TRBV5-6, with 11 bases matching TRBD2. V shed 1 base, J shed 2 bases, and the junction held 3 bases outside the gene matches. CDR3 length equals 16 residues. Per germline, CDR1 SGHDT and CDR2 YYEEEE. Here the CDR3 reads CASSLMTSGDTDTQYF. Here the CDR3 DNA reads TGTGCCAGCAGCTTGATGACTAGCGGGGACACAGATACGCAGTATTTT.

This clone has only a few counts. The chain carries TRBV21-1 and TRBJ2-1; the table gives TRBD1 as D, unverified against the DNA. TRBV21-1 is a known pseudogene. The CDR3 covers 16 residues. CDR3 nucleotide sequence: TGTGCCAGCAGCAAAGACTTAACGACACCGAACAATGAGCAGTTCTTC. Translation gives CASSKDLTTPNNEQFF.

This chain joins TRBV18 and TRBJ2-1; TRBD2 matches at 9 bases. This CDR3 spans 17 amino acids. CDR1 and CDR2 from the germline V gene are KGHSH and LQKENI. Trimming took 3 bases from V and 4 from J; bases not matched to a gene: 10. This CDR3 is CASSPSTASGTYNEQFF. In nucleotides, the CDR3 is TGTGCCAGCTCACCTAGTACCGCTAGCGGGACGTACAATGAGCAGTTCTTC.

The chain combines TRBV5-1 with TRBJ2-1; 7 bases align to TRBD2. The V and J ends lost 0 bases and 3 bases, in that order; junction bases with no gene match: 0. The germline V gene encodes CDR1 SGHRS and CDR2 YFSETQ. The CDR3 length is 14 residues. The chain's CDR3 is CASSLGGGYNEQFF. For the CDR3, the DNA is TGCGCCAGCAGCTTGGGCGGGGGCTACAATGAGCAGTTCTTC.

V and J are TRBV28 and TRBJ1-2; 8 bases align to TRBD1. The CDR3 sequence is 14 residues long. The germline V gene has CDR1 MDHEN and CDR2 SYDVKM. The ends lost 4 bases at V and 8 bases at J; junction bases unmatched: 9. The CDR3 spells CASSSSGGGEGYTF. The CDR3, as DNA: TGTGCCAGCAGTTCCTCAGGGGGCGGGGAAGGCTACACCTTC.

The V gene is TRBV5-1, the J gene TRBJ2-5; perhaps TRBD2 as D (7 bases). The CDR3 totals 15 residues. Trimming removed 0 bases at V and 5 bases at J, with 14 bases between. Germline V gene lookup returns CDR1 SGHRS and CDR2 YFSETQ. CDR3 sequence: CASSLGLGGQETQYF. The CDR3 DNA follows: TGCGCCAGCAGCTTGGGATTGGGGGGGCAGGAGACCCAGTACTTC. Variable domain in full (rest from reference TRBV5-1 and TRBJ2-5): KAGVTQTPRYLIKTRGQQVTLSCSPISGHRSVSWYQQTPGQGLQFLFEYFSETQRNKGNFPGRFSGRQFSNSRSEMNVSTLELGDSALYLCASSLGLGGQETQYFGPGTRLLVL.

The CDR3 region is CASSLARGNQETQYF. As DNA, the CDR3 is TGTGCCAGCAGCTTAGCGCGGGGCAACCAAGAGACCCAGTACTTC. The gene calls are TRBV7-2 and TRBJ2-5, with a tentative D call TRBD2 (6 bases). This CDR3 contains 15 residues. Trimming took 0 bases from V and 0 from J, leaving 8 bases between them. Germline V CDR1 and CDR2: SGHTA, FQGNSA.